This T cell receptor beta chain is drawn from a study of blood T cell repertoires in COVID-19. About the study: The origin of the acute and convalescent COVID-19 samples was the United States, Italy and Spain. T cells, B-cell-depleted T cells, or PBMCs provided the cDNA or gDNA that served as material.

Germline V lookup: CDR1 SNHLY, CDR2 FYNNEI. Trimming took 4 bases from V and 4 from J, leaving 10 bases between them. CDR3 length: 14 residues. In the authors' workflow: The authors estimated nucleated cell counts from reference gene primer amplification. Sequencing was performed with immunoSEQ multiplex PCR; in TCRdb, only in-frame clones are kept and a portion is missing. D and trimming were read from the DNA, whereas the V and J calls and clone size are those reported in that table. The sample has about 360,000 clones, around 90% seen once. Sequenced sample: peripheral blood. This TCR was recovered from a human donor in a cohort sampled during active COVID-19. The J gene is TRBJ1-4, the V gene TRBV2; D gene unclear. The CDR3 DNA sequence: TGTGCCAGCAGTGGCCGGGAGTTTAATGAAAAACTGTTTTTT. It translates to CASSGREFNEKLFF.